The following is a TCR beta chain sequence with its context. Autologous stem cell transplantation was followed by relapse in every patient, and brentuximab vedotin exposure varied. Magnetic depletion of unwanted cells isolated CD4+ T cells from thawed PBMCs. Germline loops: CDR1 MDHEN, CDR2 SYDVKM. The V gene end was trimmed by 5 bases and the J gene end by 6 bases; junction bases not matched to a gene: 9. The CDR3 spans 15 residues. The sample originates from a study of PD-1 blockade in classical Hodgkin lymphoma. Profiled with immunoSEQ multiplex PCR; TCRdb holds only in-frame clones, not every one. The data hold about 35,000 clones, with about 93% observed a single time.

Sequencing was performed on CD4+ T cells from blood, taken at baseline. This chain links TRBV28 with TRBJ1-5; TRBD1 agrees at 8 bases. This clonotype originated in a human donor with classical Hodgkin lymphoma. The CDR3 is CASSTNQGASQPQHF. For the CDR3, the DNA is TGTGCCAGCAGTACCAATCAGGGGGCGAGTCAGCCCCAGCATTTT. Variable domain in full (rest from reference TRBV28 and TRBJ1-5): DVKVTQSSRYLVKRTGEKVFLECVQDMDHENMFWYRQDPGLGLRLIYFSYDVKMKEKGDIPEGYSVSREKKERFSLILESASTNQTSMYLCASSTNQGASQPQHFGDGTRLSIL.